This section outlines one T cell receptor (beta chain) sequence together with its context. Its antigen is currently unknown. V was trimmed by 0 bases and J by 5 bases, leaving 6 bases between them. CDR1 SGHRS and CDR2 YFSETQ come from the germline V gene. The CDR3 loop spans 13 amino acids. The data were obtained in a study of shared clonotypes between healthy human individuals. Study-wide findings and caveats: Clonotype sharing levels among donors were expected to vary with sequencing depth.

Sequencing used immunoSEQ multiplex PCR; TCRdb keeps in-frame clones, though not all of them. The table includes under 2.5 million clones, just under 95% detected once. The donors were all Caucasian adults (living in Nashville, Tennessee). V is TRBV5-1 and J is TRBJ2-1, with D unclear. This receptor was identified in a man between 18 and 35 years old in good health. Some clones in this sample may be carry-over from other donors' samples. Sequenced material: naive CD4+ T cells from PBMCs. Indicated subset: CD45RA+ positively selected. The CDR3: CASSLGQHNEQFF. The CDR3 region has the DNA TGCGCCAGCAGCTTGGGTCAGCACAATGAGCAGTTCTTC.